This T cell receptor (beta chain) was sequenced during a study of T cells in Graves' hyperthyroidism and ophthalmopathy. In the study overall: Before treatment of any kind, peripheral blood was taken at initial diagnosis.

Per the germline V gene, CDR1 is MDHEN and CDR2 is SYDVKM. This CDR3 comprises 19 residues. Trimming removed 3 bases from V and 0 bases from J, with 22 bases in between. Ten or more counts support this clonotype. The TCR beta CDR3 regions underwent amplification using RNA transcripts as the source. HTBI primers were employed in a first-round RT-PCR of the TCR CDR3. TCRdb reanalysed the multiplex PCR reads using MiXCR and keeps one entry per CDR3 protein. In the table there are around 690,000 distinct CDR3 sequences, around a sixth of which are singletons. This sequence was found in a man aged 50 to 60 with Graves' hyperthyroidism. This chain links TRBV28 with TRBJ2-3, with D tentatively TRBD1 or TRBD2 (5 bases each). The source material was blood. The CDR3, as DNA: TGTGCCAGCAGTTTCCCCATCCTCCTCAGGGAGACTAGCACAGATACGCAGTATTTT. Translated, it gives CASSFPILLRETSTDTQYF.